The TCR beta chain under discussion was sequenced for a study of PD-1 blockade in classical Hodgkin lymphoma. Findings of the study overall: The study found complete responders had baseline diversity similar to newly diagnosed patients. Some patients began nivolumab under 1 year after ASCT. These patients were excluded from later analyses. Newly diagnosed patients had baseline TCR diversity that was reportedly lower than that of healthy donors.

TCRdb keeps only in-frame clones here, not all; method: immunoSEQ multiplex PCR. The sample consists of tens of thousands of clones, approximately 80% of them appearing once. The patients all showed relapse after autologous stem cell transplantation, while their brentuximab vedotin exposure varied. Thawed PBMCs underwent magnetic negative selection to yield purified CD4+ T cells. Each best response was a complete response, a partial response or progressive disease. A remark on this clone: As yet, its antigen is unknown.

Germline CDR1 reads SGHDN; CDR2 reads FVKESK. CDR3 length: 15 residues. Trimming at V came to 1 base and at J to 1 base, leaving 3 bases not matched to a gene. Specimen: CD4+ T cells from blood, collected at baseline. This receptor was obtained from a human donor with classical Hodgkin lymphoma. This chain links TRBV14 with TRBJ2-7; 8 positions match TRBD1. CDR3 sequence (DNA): TGTGCCAGCAGCCAAGGCTGGACAGGGTCCTACGAGCAGTACTTC. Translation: CASSQGWTGSYEQYF.